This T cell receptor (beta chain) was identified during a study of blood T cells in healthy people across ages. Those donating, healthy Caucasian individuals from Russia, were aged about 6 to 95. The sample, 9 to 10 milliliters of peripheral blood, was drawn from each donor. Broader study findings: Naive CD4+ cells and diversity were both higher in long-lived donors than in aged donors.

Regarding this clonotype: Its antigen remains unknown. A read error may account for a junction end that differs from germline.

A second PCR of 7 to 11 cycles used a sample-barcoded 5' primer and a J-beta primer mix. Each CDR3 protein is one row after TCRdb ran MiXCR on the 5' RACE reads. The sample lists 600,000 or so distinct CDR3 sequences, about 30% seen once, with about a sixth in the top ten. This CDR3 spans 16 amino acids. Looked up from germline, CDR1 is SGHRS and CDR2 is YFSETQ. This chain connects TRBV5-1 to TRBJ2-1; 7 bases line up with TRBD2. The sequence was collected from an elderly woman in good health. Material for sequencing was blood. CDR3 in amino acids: CASSLGGPGGRNEQFF. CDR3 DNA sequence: TGCGCCAGTAGCTTGGGCGGGCCGGGGGGAAGGAATGAGCAGTTCTTC.